Listed here are 24 T cell receptor beta chains from one sample, sequenced in a study of blood T cells in healthy people across ages. A second PCR of 7 to 11 cycles used a sample-barcoded 5' primer and a J-beta primer mix. TCRdb called the 5' RACE reads again in MiXCR, with one record for every CDR3 protein. The sample gives around 800,000 distinct CDR3 sequences, about 55% of which show up once; about two fifths is in the top ten. The sample was blood. These receptors were collected from a man aged 80 or over in good health.

V usage is TRBV28 and J usage is TRBJ1-2; D remains ambiguous. The CDR3 sequence is 13 residues long. V shed 5 bases and J shed 0 bases, with 7 bases lying between them. Germline CDR1 MDHEN, CDR2 SYDVKM. The DNA for the CDR3 is TGTGCCAGCAGTGTGAAGCCTAACTATGGCTACACCTTC. It yields the protein CASSVKPNYGYTF.

In this sample, this clonotype turned up a few times. This chain links TRBV7-2 with TRBJ2-7; either TRBD1 or TRBD2 may supply D (5 bases each). CDR1 is SGHTA and CDR2 is FQGNSA in the germline V gene. This CDR3 has 15 residues. The V gene lost 5 bases and the J gene lost 2 bases, with 16 bases spanning the gap. Here the CDR3 reads CASSPGAGSTYEQYF. The CDR3 nucleotides are TGTGCCAGCAGCCCCGGGGCAGGGAGTACCTACGAGCAGTACTTC.

The chain links TRBV20-1 to TRBJ2-7, with TRBD2 matching 12 bases. The CDR3 consists of 14 residues. Germline CDR1 and CDR2: DFQATT and SNEGSKA (reference sequence). Trimming took 3 bases from V and 7 from J; bases not matched to a gene: 7. The CDR3 DNA reads TGCAGTGCTAGCAGACTAGCGGGAGACAATGAGCAGTACTTC. This gives the protein CSASRLAGDNEQYF.

The rearrangement joins TRBV5-1 to TRBJ2-4; TRBD2 agrees at 11 bases. The germline CDR1 and CDR2 sequences are SGHRS and YFSETQ. The CDR3 runs 16 residues. V gave up 4 bases and J gave up 5 bases; unmatched junction bases: 8. The CDR3 DNA reads as TGCGCCAGCAGCAATAGCGGGAGGGAGCCCCAAAACATTCAGTACTTC. It specifies CASSNSGREPQNIQYF. The full variable domain, its missing parts supplied by reference TRBV5-1 and TRBJ2-4, is KAGVTQTPRYLIKTRGQQVTLSCSPISGHRSVSWYQQTPGQGLQFLFEYFSETQRNKGNFPGRFSGRQFSNSRSEMNVSTLELGDSALYLCASSNSGREPQNIQYFGAGTRLSVL.

The rearrangement links TRBV6-5 to TRBJ1-1; D is uncertain. Germline V gene data show CDR1 as MNHEY and CDR2 as SVGAGI. CDR3 size: 12 residues. Trimming stripped 5 bases from V and 4 bases from J, with 8 bases between. The DNA for the CDR3 is TGTGCCAGCAGTGGGGAAGTCACTGAAGCTTTCTTT. Translated: CASSGEVTEAFF.

The V call is TRBV10-3, the J call TRBJ2-1; D possibly corresponds to TRBD2 (5 bases). Trimming took 5 bases from V and 5 from J, leaving 10 bases between them. The germline CDR1 and CDR2 sequences are ENHRY and SYGVKD. This CDR3 is built from 13 residues. The CDR3 is CAISPPGDNEQFF. DNA for the CDR3: TGTGCCATCAGTCCCCCCGGGGACAATGAGCAGTTCTTC.

This clonotype appeared a few times. CDR3 in amino acids: CASSQGGAAKNIQYF. The CDR3, as DNA: TGTGCCAGCAGCCAGGGGGGCGCCGCCAAAAACATTCAGTACTTC. The chain couples TRBV3-1 to TRBJ2-4; possibly TRBD1 or TRBD2 for D (6 bases each). Germline assignment: CDR1 LGHDT and CDR2 YNNKEL (reference sequence). V was trimmed by 3 bases and J by 1 base, leaving 10 bases between them. This CDR3 is built from 15 residues.

In this sample, this clonotype turned up a few times. The J gene is TRBJ2-1, the V gene TRBV11-2, with TRBD2 matching 7 bases. Germline V gene lookup returns CDR1 SGHAT and CDR2 FQNNGV. Unmatched junction bases numbered 5, after V lost 8 bases and J lost 10 bases. This CDR3 is 11 amino acids long. The CDR3 nucleotides read TGTGCCAGCGTGGGGGGGGTAGAGCAGTTCTTC. Translated, it gives CASVGGVEQFF.

A remark on this clonotype: Relative to the germline gene, one junction end is altered; a read error may explain this. This chain connects TRBV5-1 to TRBJ2-3, with 10 bases that match TRBD2. There are 15 residues in the CDR3. CDR1 and CDR2 from the germline V gene are SGHRS and YFSETQ. CDR3 coding DNA: TGCGCCAGCAGCTCCGGACTAGCGGTCACAGATGCGCAGTATTTT. This codes for CASSSGLAVTDAQYF.

This CDR3 reads CASSYTKNNEQFF. CDR3 nucleotide sequence: TGTGCCAGCAGCTACACTAAAAACAATGAGCAGTTCTTC. The chain couples TRBV12-3 or TRBV12-4 to TRBJ2-1; D is unclear. V was clipped by 6 bases and J by 5 bases, with 11 bases between them. The CDR3 covers 13 residues.

V gene TRBV7-3 combines with J gene TRBJ2-5; a possible D gene is TRBD2 (5 bases). The germline V and J ends were trimmed by 8 bases and 5 bases, with 15 bases remaining between them. The CDR3 is 13 amino acids. From germline, CDR1 is SGHTA and CDR2 FQGTGA. CDR3 residues: CASSLAIPETQYF. As DNA, the CDR3 is TGTGCCAGCTCCCTAGCTATTCCGGAGACCCAGTACTTC.

V and J are TRBV28 and TRBJ2-7; D call uncertain. Germline CDR1 and CDR2: MDHEN and SYDVKM. V was cut by 10 bases and J by 5 bases, with 9 bases left in between. The CDR3 consists of 10 residues. CDR3: CAILGNEQYF. For the CDR3, the DNA is TGTGCCATCCTAGGGAACGAGCAGTACTTC.

Points on this clonotype: An end of the junction differs from the germline gene, which may be a read error. This rearrangement joins TRBV5-1 to TRBJ2-1; D tentatively reads TRBD1 or TRBD2 (5 bases each). Looked up from germline, CDR1 is SGHRS and CDR2 is YFSETQ. The CDR3 has 14 residues. This chain's CDR3 is CASNLGPRRSEQFF. CDR3 DNA sequence: TGCGCCAGCAACTTGGGACCCCGGAGGAGTGAGCAGTTCTTC.

J is TRBJ2-6 and V is TRBV29-1; 10 nucleotides agree with TRBD1. Trimming removed 4 bases from V and 1 base from J; junction bases left unmatched: 1. The length of the CDR3 is 15 residues. Germline CDR1 and CDR2: SQVTM and ANQGSEA. The CDR3 loop reads CSVGGQGSGANVLTF. CDR3 DNA sequence: TGCAGCGTTGGGGGACAGGGGTCTGGGGCCAACGTCCTGACTTTC. Combining the CDR3 with reference TRBV29-1 and TRBJ2-6 gives the whole variable domain SAVISQKPSRDICQRGTSLTIQCQVDSQVTMMFWYRQQPGQSLTLIATANQGSEATYESGFVIDKFPISRPNLTFSTLTVSNMSPEDSSIYLCSVGGQGSGANVLTFGAGSRLTVL.

V usage is TRBV7-7 and J usage is TRBJ2-1; 7 bases line up with TRBD2. Per germline, CDR1 SSHAT and CDR2 FNYEAQ (reference sequence). This CDR3 is 16 amino acids long. V lost 5 bases and J lost 2; bases outside the gene matches: 9. The CDR3 nucleotides read TGTGCCAGCAGCCCCGTAACGGGAGGAACCTACAATGAGCAGTTCTTC. Translating gives CASSPVTGGTYNEQFF.

The chain is built from TRBV28 and TRBJ1-4; unclear D gene. The V gene lost 6 bases and the J gene lost 8 bases, with 10 bases spanning the gap. CDR1 and CDR2 from the germline V gene are MDHEN and SYDVKM. There are 12 residues in the CDR3. CDR3: CASRERNEKLFF. The DNA for the CDR3 is TGTGCCAGCAGAGAGAGGAACGAAAAACTGTTTTTT. Full variable domain (rest looked up from reference TRBV28 and TRBJ1-4): DVKVTQSSRYLVKRTGEKVFLECVQDMDHENMFWYRQDPGLGLRLIYFSYDVKMKEKGDIPEGYSVSREKKERFSLILESASTNQTSMYLCASRERNEKLFFGSGTQLSVL.

The rearrangement joins TRBV28 to TRBJ2-1, with unresolved D. Trimming took 5 bases from V and 6 from J, leaving 17 bases between them. Germline V gene sequence: CDR1 MDHEN, CDR2 SYDVKM. The CDR3 sequence is 15 residues long. CDR3 nucleotide sequence: TGTGCCAGCAGTCCCCCGGGTCCGGCGCGCAATGAGCAGTTCTTC. Translating it yields CASSPPGPARNEQFF.

This clonotype was seen only a few times. J is TRBJ2-2 and V is TRBV4-2; perhaps TRBD1 as D (6 bases). CDR3 length equals 16 residues. Trimming removed 3 bases at V and 6 bases at J, with 17 bases between. CDR1 and CDR2 from the germline V gene are LGHNA and YNFKEQ. The CDR3 here is CASSQGSREGAGELFF. The CDR3 coding sequence is TGTGCCAGCAGCCAGGGTTCCCGAGAGGGGGCCGGGGAGCTGTTTTTT.

This chain links TRBV7-8 with TRBJ2-3, with TRBD2 identical over 8 bases. Germline loops: CDR1 SGHVS, CDR2 FQNEAQ. Losses at the gene ends were 4 bases for V and 4 bases for J; bases not matched to a gene: 4. This CDR3 spans 14 amino acids. CDR3 in DNA: TGTGCCAGCAGCTCGGGAGGGGCCCCAGATACGCAGTATTTT. Encoded protein: CASSSGGAPDTQYF.

The chain is built from TRBV11-2 and TRBJ2-3, with TRBD2 matching over 9 bases. From germline, CDR1 is SGHAT and CDR2 FQNNGV. With V trimmed by 3 bases and J by 14 bases, 21 bases remained unmatched. CDR3 size: 17 residues. The CDR3: CASSFPLAGVGHRYAYF. The CDR3 DNA sequence: TGTGCCAGCAGCTTCCCCTTAGCGGGAGTAGGGCACAGATACGCGTATTTT.

The chain has TRBV29-1 and TRBJ1-5; D is perhaps TRBD1 (6 bases). CDR1 and CDR2 (germline): SQVTM, ANQGSEA. This CDR3 comprises 13 residues. The ends were cut back, 4 bases at V and 1 base at J, with 8 bases in the middle. The CDR3 DNA sequence: TGCAGCGTTGCCAGGGGAAGCAATCAGCCCCAGCATTTT. This sequence encodes CSVARGSNQPQHF.

This clonotype was seen once. The chain uses TRBV29-1 and TRBJ1-1; D unresolved. Trimming removed 7 bases at V and 4 bases at J, with 13 bases between. Germline values: CDR1 SQVTM, CDR2 ANQGSEA. This CDR3 spans 12 amino acids. The CDR3, as DNA: TGCAGCGCGGCGGAGTCGGGCACTGAAGCTTTCTTT. This codes for CSAAESGTEAFF. Variable domain in full (rest from reference TRBV29-1 and TRBJ1-1): SAVISQKPSRDICQRGTSLTIQCQVDSQVTMMFWYRQQPGQSLTLIATANQGSEATYESGFVIDKFPISRPNLTFSTLTVSNMSPEDSSIYLCSAAESGTEAFFGQGTRLTVV.

The chain's CDR3 is CSARTLGLYEQYF. In nucleotides, the CDR3 is TGCAGTGCTAGAACTCTAGGGCTCTACGAGCAGTACTTC. This rearrangement joins TRBV20-1 to TRBJ2-7; D not resolved. The CDR3 consists of 13 residues. Deletions cut 2 bases from V and 3 bases from J, with 11 bases between. Looked up from germline, CDR1 is DFQATT and CDR2 is SNEGSKA (reference sequence).

This chain uses TRBV11-3 with TRBJ2-1, with a tentative D call TRBD2 (6 bases). CDR1 and CDR2 (germline): SGHNT, YENEEA. The CDR3 length is 15 residues. V lost 2 bases and J lost 8, with 16 bases in between. The CDR3 DNA is TGTGCCAGCAGCTTACACGGGAGAGCTGTTTATGAGCAGTTCTTC. It translates to CASSLHGRAVYEQFF.